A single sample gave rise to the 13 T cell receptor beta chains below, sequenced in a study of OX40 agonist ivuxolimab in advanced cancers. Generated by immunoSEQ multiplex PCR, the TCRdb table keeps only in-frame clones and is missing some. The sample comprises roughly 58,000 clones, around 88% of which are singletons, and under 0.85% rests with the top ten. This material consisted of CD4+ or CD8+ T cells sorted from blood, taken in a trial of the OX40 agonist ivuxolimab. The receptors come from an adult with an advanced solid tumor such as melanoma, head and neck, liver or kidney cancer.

The CDR3 sequence is CASSPGTGGNQPQHF. Here the CDR3 DNA reads TGTGCCAGCTCACCCGGGACAGGGGGCAATCAGCCCCAGCATTTT. V gene TRBV18 combines with J gene TRBJ1-5; 10 nucleotides match TRBD1. V was pared by 3 bases and J by 2 bases, with 1 base of the junction left unmatched. The CDR3 spans 15 residues. Germline lookup yields CDR1 KGHSH and CDR2 LQKENI.

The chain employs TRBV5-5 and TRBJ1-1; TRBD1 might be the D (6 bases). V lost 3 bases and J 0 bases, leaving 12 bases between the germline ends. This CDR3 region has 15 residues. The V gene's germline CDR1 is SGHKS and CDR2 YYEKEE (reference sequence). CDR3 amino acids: CASSWGQGLNTEAFF. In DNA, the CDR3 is TGTGCCAGCAGCTGGGGCCAGGGGTTGAACACTGAAGCTTTCTTT.

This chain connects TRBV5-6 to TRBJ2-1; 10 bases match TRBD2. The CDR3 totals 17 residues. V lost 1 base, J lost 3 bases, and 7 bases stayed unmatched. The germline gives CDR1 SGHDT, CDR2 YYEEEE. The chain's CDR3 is CASSLSVAGGLYNEQFF. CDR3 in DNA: TGTGCCAGCAGCTTGTCGGTAGCGGGAGGCCTCTACAATGAGCAGTTCTTC.

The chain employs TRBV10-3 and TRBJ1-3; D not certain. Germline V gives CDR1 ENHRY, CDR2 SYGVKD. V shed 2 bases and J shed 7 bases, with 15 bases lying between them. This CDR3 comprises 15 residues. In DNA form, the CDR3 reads TGTGCCATCAGTGAGCCCCAGACCCGGCGGAACACCATATATTTT. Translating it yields CAISEPQTRRNTIYF.

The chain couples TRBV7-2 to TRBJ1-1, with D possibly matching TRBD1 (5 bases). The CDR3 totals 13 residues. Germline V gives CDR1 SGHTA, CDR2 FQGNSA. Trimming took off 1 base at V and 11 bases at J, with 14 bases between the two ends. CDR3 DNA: TGTGCCAGCAGCTTAGGCCCCCAGGGTAAGGCTTTCTTT. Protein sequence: CASSLGPQGKAFF.

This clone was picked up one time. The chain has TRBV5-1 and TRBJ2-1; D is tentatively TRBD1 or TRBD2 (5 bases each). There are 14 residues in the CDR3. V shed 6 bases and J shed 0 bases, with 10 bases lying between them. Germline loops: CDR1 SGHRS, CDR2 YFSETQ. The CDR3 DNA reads TGCGCCAGCACCCGGGGCGGCTCCTACAATGAGCAGTTCTTC. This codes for CASTRGGSYNEQFF.

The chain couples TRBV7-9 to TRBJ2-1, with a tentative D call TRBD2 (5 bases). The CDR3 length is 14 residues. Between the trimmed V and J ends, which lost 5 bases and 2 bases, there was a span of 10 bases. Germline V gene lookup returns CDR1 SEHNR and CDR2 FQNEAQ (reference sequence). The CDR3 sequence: CASSQARAYNEQFF. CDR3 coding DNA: TGTGCCAGCAGCCAGGCGCGGGCCTACAATGAGCAGTTCTTC.

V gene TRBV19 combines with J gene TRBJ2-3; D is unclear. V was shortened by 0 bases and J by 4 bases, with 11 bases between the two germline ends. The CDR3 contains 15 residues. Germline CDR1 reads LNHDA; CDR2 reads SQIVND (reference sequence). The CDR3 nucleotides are TGTGCCAGTAGTATAGATCTGGGTCGCGCAGATACGCAGTATTTT. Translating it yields CASSIDLGRADTQYF.

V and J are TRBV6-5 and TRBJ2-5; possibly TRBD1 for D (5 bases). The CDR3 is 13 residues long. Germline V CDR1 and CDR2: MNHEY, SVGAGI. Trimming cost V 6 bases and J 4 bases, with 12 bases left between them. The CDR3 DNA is TGTGCCAGCAGCCGACAGCTCCGAGAGACCCAGTACTTC. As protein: CASSRQLRETQYF.

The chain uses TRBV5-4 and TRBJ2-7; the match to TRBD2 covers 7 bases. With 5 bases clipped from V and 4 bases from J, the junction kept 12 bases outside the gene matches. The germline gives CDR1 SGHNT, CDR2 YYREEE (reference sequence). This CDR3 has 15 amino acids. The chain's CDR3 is CASSPGGFGGYEQYF. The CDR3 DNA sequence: TGTGCCAGCAGTCCCGGGGGGTTCGGGGGATACGAGCAGTACTTC.

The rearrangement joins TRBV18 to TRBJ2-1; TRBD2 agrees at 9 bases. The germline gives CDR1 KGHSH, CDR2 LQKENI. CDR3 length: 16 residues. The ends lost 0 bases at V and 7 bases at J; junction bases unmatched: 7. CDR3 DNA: TGTGCCAGCTCACCACCGGATAGCGGGAGATTTAATGAGCAGTTCTTC. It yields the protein CASSPPDSGRFNEQFF.

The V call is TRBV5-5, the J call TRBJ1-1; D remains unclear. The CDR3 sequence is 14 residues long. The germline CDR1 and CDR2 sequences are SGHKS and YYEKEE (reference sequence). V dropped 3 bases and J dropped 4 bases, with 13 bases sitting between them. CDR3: CASSYRRQSTEAFF. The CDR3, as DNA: TGTGCCAGCAGCTATCGAAGGCAGTCCACTGAAGCTTTCTTT. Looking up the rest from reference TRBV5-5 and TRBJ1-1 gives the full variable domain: DAGVTQSPTHLIKTRGQQVTLRCSPISGHKSVSWYQQVLGQGPQFIFQYYEKEERGRGNFPDRFSARQFPNYSSELNVNALLLGDSALYLCASSYRRQSTEAFFGQGTRLTVV.

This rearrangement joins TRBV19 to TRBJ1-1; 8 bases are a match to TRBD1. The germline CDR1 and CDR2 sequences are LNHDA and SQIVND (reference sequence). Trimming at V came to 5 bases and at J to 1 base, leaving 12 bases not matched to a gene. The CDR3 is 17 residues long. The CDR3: CASSPTPPGQGNTEAFF. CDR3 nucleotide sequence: TGTGCCAGTAGTCCAACCCCTCCAGGACAGGGGAACACTGAAGCTTTCTTT.